The rows below give T cell receptor beta chains drawn from one sample of a study of cytomegalovirus exposure and HLA in healthy donors. Some clones are missing from TCRdb's copy, which holds only in-frame ones; the method was immunoSEQ multiplex PCR. This repertoire shows 120,000 or so clones, roughly 76% found once; its top ten account for 3% to 3.5%. The sequenced sample was PBMCs. Receptors originate from a woman between 50 and 59 years old in good health and CMV-seronegative. Both conserved end residues are part of each CDR3. The D gene is left open where the match is weak. Clone sizes are given selectively: once, few, many, or a class where the clone is expanded.

clone size: -
J gene: TRBJ2-1
D gene: -
V gene: TRBV4-3
CDR3 DNA: TGCGCCAGCAGCCAAGAATTCTTGGGAGACGGGGAATACAATGAGCAGTTCTTC
CDR3 protein: CASSQEFLGDGEYNEQFF

clone size: -
J gene: TRBJ1-3
D gene: TRBD1
V gene: TRBV2
CDR3 DNA: TGTGCCAGTGGACAGGGCCTCATGGGCACCATATATTTT
CDR3 protein: CASGQGLMGTIYF

clone size: -
J gene: TRBJ1-1
D gene: -
V gene: TRBV30
CDR3 DNA: TGTGCCTGGAGTGTATTACCGGGCACTGAAGCTTTCTTT
CDR3 protein: CAWSVLPGTEAFF

clone size: -
J gene: TRBJ2-1
D gene: TRBD2
V gene: TRBV9
CDR3 DNA: TGTGCCAGCAGCACTAGCGGAACCGAATACAATGAGCAGTTCTTC
CDR3 protein: CASSTSGTEYNEQFF

clone size: -
J gene: TRBJ2-1
D gene: -
V gene: TRBV6-5
CDR3 DNA: TGTGCCAGCATGGGGCGCCTCTCCTACAATGAGCAGTTCTTC
CDR3 protein: CASMGRLSYNEQFF

clone size: -
J gene: TRBJ1-2
D gene: TRBD1
V gene: TRBV27
CDR3 DNA: TGTGCCAGCAGTTTAGGTGGACAGGGACCCTATGGCTACACCTTC
CDR3 protein: CASSLGGQGPYGYTF

clone size: -
J gene: TRBJ1-2
D gene: -
V gene: TRBV29-1
CDR3 DNA: TGCAGCGCTCCCCCGGGTGCGGGGGGCCGAAACTATGGCTACACCTTC
CDR3 protein: CSAPPGAGGRNYGYTF

clone size: few
J gene: TRBJ2-1
D gene: TRBD2
V gene: TRBV19
CDR3 DNA: TGTGCCAGTAGTATTATTCCCCGTGGGGGGGTAAAGGACAATGAGCAGTTCTTC
CDR3 protein: CASSIIPRGGVKDNEQFF

clone size: -
J gene: TRBJ1-1
D gene: TRBD1
V gene: TRBV13
CDR3 DNA: TGTGCCAGCAGCTTCGACAGGGAGAACACTGAAGCTTTCTTT
CDR3 protein: CASSFDRENTEAFF

clone size: -
J gene: TRBJ1-5
D gene: TRBD1
V gene: TRBV6-1
CDR3 DNA: TGTGCCAGCAGTGACCCTCGGACAGGAAATAGCAATCAGCCCCAGCATTTT
CDR3 protein: CASSDPRTGNSNQPQHF

clone size: -
J gene: TRBJ2-1
D gene: -
V gene: TRBV7-7
CDR3 DNA: TGTGCTAGCAGCTTATCTAGTTCGGCCTACAATGAGCAGTTCTTC
CDR3 protein: CASSLSSSAYNEQFF

clone size: -
J gene: TRBJ2-5
D gene: -
V gene: TRBV19
CDR3 DNA: TGTGCCACCTCCAGCGGAGAGACCCAGTACTTC
CDR3 protein: CATSSGETQYF

clone size: few
J gene: TRBJ2-2
D gene: -
V gene: TRBV11-3
CDR3 DNA: TGTGCCAGCAGCCACGGGGGGGAGCTGTTTTTT
CDR3 protein: CASSHGGELFF

clone size: -
J gene: TRBJ2-5
D gene: TRBD1
V gene: TRBV7-2
CDR3 DNA: TGTGCCAGCAGCTTAAGGTCGGGACAGGGGGCACAGACCCAGTACTTC
CDR3 protein: CASSLRSGQGAQTQYF